This T cell receptor beta chain came from a study of naive and memory T cell subsets. Both TRBC1 and TRBC2 were covered by a beta constant-region primer of two equimolar oligonucleotides. Nested alpha and beta constant-region primers with the SP2 primer drove four PCR rounds on ligated cDNA. TCRdb analysed the UMI-ligation and nested PCR reads with MiXCR anew, one entry per CDR3 protein. The table records around 18,000 distinct CDR3 sequences, 8.7% of them present only once. Germline V CDR1 and CDR2: DFQATT, SNEGSKA (reference sequence). The length of the CDR3 is 13 residues. Trimming took 0 bases from V and 5 from J, leaving 8 bases between them. General study findings and limits: From naive to CM, EM and EMRA, diversity decreased and Gini increased. TCR counts from RNA may reflect activation-linked expression changes. The power law exponent of TCR abundance differed between naive and memory cells.

This clonotype has a count of ten or more. Its antigen is unidentified. CD8 T cells were positively selected from what remained after CD4 positive selection. Sequencing used central memory CD8+ T cells from blood. This sequence joins TRBV20-1 and TRBJ2-1; D gene unclear. The clonotype was recovered from a human donor in good health. CDR3 nucleotide sequence: TGCAGTGCTAGAGATCAGTCGGACAATGAGCAGTTCTTC. It yields the protein CSARDQSDNEQFF.